Listed below are T cell receptor beta chains from one sample, sequenced in a study of blood T cells in healthy people across ages. TCRdb ran MiXCR on the 5' RACE reads and lists one entry per CDR3 protein. This sample has 1.8 million or so distinct CDR3 sequences, with roughly 43% found just once. The sequenced material came from blood. The receptor source for this set is a human donor in good health. The CDR3 runs from the conserved cysteine through the conserved F or W. The order of the fields is J gene, V gene, clone size, D gene, CDR3 protein, CDR3 DNA. A D gene is named only where the DNA matches it firmly. Clone size is shown for a subset of rows, as once, few, many or a class of expanded clone.

>TRBJ1-2|TRBV24-1|NA|NA
CATSDPKGRGHRPNYGYTF
TGTGCCACCAGTGATCCCAAGGGCAGGGGCCACCGGCCCAACTATGGCTACACCTTC
>TRBJ2-2|TRBV20-1|NA|TRBD1
CSAVTGGGTGELFF
TGCAGTGCCGTGACAGGGGGCGGCACCGGGGAGCTGTTTTTT
>TRBJ1-2|TRBV4-2|many|TRBD1
CASSVTIGQGDYGYTF
TGTGCCAGCAGCGTTACGATAGGACAGGGAGACTATGGCTACACCTTC
>TRBJ1-1|TRBV6-5|NA|NA
CASSYLGKGIEAFF
TGTGCCAGCAGTTACCTCGGCAAAGGCATTGAAGCTTTCTTT
>TRBJ1-5|TRBV4-1|few|TRBD1
CASSQQDRAYQPQHF
TGCGCCAGCAGCCAGCAGGACAGGGCCTATCAGCCCCAGCATTTT
>TRBJ2-7|TRBV3-1|NA|NA
CASSAQRDYEQYF
TGTGCCAGCAGCGCCCAGAGGGACTACGAGCAGTACTTC
>TRBJ1-2|TRBV7-2|NA|NA
CASSLGAGENYGYTF
TGTGCCAGCAGCTTAGGTGCAGGAGAAAACTATGGCTACACCTTC
>TRBJ1-2|TRBV5-1|few|NA
CASSLAVGGDGYTF
TGCGCCAGCAGCTTGGCGGTGGGGGGCGATGGCTACACCTTC
>TRBJ1-5|TRBV4-1|NA|TRBD1
CASSQDRQGPFQPQHF
TGCGCCAGCAGCCAGGACCGACAGGGTCCATTTCAGCCCCAGCATTTT
>TRBJ1-1|TRBV7-9|NA|NA
CASRDMGTEAFF
TGTGCCAGCAGGGACATGGGCACTGAAGCTTTCTTT
>TRBJ2-7|TRBV12-3/TRBV12-4|NA|NA
CASSLKYYPSYEQYF
TGTGCCAGCAGTTTAAAGTATTATCCCTCCTACGAGCAGTACTTC
>TRBJ1-5|TRBV6-2/TRBV6-3|few|NA
CASSLGRDFDNQPQHF
TGTGCCAGCAGTTTAGGAAGGGACTTTGACAATCAGCCCCAGCATTTT
>TRBJ2-1|TRBV3-1|NA|TRBD2
CASSQDLGLAEYNEQFF
TGTGCCAGCAGCCAAGATCTTGGACTAGCGGAGTACAATGAGCAGTTCTTC
>TRBJ1-1|TRBV25-1|NA|NA
CASISPFGSTEAFF
TGTGCCAGCATCAGCCCCTTCGGGAGCACTGAAGCTTTCTTT
>TRBJ1-2|TRBV29-1|NA|NA
CSVWTASGYTF
TGCAGCGTCTGGACAGCCTCTGGCTACACCTTC
>TRBJ1-2|TRBV20-1|few|NA
CSAPVGLTAVYGYTF
TGCAGTGCTCCGGTCGGGTTGACAGCCGTCTATGGCTACACCTTC
>TRBJ1-1|TRBV28|NA|NA
CATKYTPVSSGGAFF
TGCGCCACCAAATACACACCAGTAAGTTCGGGTGGAGCTTTCTTT